This T cell receptor (beta chain) was observed in a study of blood T cell repertoires in COVID-19. Study at large: The United States, Italy and Spain supplied acute and convalescent COVID-19 samples. PBMCs, B-cell-depleted T cells, or T cells provided the cDNA or gDNA that made up the material.

The authors' processing: Estimated nucleated cell counts came from reference gene primer amplification. Clones were sequenced by immunoSEQ multiplex PCR, and TCRdb holds only the in-frame ones, with some missing. Clonal size and the V and J genes are those of that table, whereas D and trimming came from the DNA. The data contain hundreds of thousands of clones, 70% to 90% of them singletons. V was clipped by 4 bases and J by 8 bases; unmatched bases: 8. The germline gives CDR1 LGHDT, CDR2 YNNKEL (reference sequence). This CDR3 region has 15 residues. The chain uses TRBV3-1 (or the pseudogene TRBV3-2) and TRBJ2-1, with 10 bases aligning to TRBD2. This TCR was recovered from a man aged 50 or older with active or convalescent COVID-19. The specimen was peripheral blood. CDR3 loop: CASSPGLAFVDEQFF. In DNA form, the CDR3 reads TGTGCCAGCAGCCCGGGACTAGCGTTCGTCGATGAGCAGTTCTTC.